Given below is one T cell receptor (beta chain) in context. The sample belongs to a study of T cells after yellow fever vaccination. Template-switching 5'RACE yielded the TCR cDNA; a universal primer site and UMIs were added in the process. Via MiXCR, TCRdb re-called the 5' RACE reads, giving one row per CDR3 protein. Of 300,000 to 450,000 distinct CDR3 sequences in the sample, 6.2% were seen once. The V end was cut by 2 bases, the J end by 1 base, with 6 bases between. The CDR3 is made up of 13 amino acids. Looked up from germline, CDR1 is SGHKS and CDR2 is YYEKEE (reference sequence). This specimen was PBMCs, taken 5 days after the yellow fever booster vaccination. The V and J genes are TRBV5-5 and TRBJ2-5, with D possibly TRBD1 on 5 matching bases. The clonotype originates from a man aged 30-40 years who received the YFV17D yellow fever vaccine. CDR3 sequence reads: CASSFGAQETQYF. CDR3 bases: TGTGCCAGCAGCTTTGGGGCCCAAGAGACCCAGTACTTC.